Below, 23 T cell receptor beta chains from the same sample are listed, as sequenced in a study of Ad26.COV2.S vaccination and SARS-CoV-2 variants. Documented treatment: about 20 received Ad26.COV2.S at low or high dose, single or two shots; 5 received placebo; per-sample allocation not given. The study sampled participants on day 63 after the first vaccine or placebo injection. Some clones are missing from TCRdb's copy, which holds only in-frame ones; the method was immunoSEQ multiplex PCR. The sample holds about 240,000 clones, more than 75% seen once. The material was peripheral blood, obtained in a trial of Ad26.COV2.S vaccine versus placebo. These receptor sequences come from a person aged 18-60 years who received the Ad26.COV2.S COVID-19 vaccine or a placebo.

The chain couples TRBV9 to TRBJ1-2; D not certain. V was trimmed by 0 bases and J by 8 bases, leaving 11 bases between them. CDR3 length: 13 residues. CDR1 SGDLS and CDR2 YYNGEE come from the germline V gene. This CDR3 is CASSVAAREGYTF. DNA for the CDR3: TGTGCCAGCAGCGTAGCTGCCCGGGAGGGCTACACCTTC.

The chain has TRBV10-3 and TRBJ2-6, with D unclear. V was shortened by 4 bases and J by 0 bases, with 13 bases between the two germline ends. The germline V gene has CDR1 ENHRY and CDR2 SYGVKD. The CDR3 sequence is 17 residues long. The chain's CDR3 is CAISVGSSHSGANVLTF. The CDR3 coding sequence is TGTGCCATCAGTGTGGGCAGTAGTCACTCTGGGGCCAACGTCCTGACTTTC.

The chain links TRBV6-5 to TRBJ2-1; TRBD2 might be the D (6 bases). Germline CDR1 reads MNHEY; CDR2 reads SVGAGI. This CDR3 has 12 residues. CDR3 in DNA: TGTGCTTCAGCCCCGGGAGTGAATGAGCAGTTCTTC. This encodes CASAPGVNEQFF.

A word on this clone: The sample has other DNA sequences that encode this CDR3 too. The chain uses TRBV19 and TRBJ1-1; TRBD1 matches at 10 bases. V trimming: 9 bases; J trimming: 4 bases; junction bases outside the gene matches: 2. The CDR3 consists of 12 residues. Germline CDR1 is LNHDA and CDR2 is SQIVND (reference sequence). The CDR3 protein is CASRTGGTEAFF. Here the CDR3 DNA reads TGTGCCAGCCGGACAGGGGGCACTGAAGCTTTCTTT. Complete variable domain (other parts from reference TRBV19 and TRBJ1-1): DGGITQSPKYLFRKEGQNVTLSCEQNLNHDAMYWYRQDPGQGLRLIYYSQIVNDFQKGDIAEGYSVSREKKESFPLTVTSAQKNPTAFYLCASRTGGTEAFFGQGTRLTVV.

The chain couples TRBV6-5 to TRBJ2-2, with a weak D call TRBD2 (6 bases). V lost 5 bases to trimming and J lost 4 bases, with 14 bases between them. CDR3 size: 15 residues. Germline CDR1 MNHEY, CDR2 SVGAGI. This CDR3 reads CASSPGGLGTGELFF. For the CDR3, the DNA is TGTGCCAGCAGTCCCGGAGGGTTGGGCACCGGGGAGCTGTTTTTT.

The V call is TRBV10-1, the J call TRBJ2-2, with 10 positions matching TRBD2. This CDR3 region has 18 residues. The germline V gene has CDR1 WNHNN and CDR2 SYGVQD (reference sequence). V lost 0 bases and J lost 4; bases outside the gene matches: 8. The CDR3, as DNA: TGCGCCAGCAGTGAGTCTGTTAGCGGGGGGCCGATCACCGGGGAGCTGTTTTTT. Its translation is CASSESVSGGPITGELFF.

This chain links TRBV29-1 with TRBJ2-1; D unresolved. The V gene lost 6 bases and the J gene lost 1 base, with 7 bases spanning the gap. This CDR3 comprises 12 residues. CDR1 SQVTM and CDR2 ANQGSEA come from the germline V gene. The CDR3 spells CSVDDSYNEQFF. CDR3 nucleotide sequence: TGCAGCGTGGACGATTCCTACAATGAGCAGTTCTTC.

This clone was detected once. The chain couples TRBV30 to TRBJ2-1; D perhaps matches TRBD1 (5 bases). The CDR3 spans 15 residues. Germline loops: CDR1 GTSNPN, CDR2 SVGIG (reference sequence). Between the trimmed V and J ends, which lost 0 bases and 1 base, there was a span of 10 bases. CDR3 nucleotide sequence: TGTGCCTGGAGTGTACTTACAGGTTCCTACAATGAGCAGTTCTTC. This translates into CAWSVLTGSYNEQFF.

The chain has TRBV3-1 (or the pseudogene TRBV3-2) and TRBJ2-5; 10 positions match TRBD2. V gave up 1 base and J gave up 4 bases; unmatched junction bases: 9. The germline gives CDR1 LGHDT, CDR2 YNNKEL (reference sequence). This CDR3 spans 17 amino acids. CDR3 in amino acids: CASSQGEAGLAVETQYF. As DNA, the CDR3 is TGTGCCAGCAGCCAAGGGGAGGCCGGACTAGCGGTAGAGACCCAGTACTTC.

The CDR3 region is CASSLSQGAGEQFF. The DNA of the CDR3 is TGTGCCAGCAGCTTAAGTCAGGGGGCGGGTGAGCAGTTCTTC. The rearrangement joins TRBV7-9 to TRBJ2-1; TRBD1 matches at 8 bases. The CDR3 is 14 amino acids. Germline-derived CDR1 and CDR2 are SEHNR and FQNEAQ (reference sequence). The trim removed 2 bases at V and 9 bases at J, leaving 6 bases unmatched.

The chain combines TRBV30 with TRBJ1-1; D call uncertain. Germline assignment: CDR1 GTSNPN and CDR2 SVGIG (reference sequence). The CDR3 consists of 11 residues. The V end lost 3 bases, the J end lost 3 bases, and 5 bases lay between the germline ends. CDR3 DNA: TGTGCCTGGAGGTGGGACACTGAAGCTTTCTTT. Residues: CAWRWDTEAFF.

The CDR3 is CAISEGLMGQPQHF. The CDR3 DNA reads as TGTGCCATCAGTGAGGGCCTAATGGGTCAGCCCCAGCATTTT. This chain uses TRBV10-3 with TRBJ1-5; D is unclear. The CDR3 has 14 amino acids. V was trimmed by 2 bases and J by 6 bases, leaving 11 bases between them. Germline CDR1 and CDR2: ENHRY and SYGVKD.

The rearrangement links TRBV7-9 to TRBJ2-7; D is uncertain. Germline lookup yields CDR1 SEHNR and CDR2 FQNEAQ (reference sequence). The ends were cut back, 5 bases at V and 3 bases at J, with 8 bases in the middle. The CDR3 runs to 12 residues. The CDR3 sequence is CASSPRGYEQYF. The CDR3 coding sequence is TGTGCCAGCAGCCCCAGAGGCTACGAGCAGTACTTC.

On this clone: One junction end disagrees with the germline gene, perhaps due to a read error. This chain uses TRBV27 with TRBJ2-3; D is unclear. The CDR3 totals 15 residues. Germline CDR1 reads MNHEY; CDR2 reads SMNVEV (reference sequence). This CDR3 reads CASSLYSSGTDTQYF. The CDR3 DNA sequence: TGTGCCAGCAGCTTATACTCGTCCGGCACAGATACGCAGTATTTT.

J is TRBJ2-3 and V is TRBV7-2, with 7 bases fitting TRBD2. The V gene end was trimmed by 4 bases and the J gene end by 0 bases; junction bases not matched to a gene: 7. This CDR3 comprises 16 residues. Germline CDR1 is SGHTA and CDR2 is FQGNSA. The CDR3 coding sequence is TGTGCCAGCAGCTCAGGGACTATATATAGCACAGATACGCAGTATTTT. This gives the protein CASSSGTIYSTDTQYF.

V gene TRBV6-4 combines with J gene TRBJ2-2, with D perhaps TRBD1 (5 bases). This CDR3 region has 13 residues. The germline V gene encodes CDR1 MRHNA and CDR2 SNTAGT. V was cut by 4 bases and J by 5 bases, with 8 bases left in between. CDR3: CASSASGTGELFF. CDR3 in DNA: TGTGCCAGCAGTGCCTCAGGGACCGGGGAGCTGTTTTTT.

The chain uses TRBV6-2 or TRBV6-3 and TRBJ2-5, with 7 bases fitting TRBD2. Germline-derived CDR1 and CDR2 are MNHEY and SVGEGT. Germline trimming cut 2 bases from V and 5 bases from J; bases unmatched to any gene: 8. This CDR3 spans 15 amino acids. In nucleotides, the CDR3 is TGTGCCAGCAGTTACGTTCTCGGGGGGTGGGAGACCCAGTACTTC. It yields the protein CASSYVLGGWETQYF.

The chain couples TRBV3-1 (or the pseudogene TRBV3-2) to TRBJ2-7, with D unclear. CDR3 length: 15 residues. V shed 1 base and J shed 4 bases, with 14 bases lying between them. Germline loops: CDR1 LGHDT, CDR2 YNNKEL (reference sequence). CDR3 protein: CASSQGIVGSYEQYF. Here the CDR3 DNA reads TGTGCCAGCAGCCAAGGGATAGTGGGAAGTTACGAGCAGTACTTC.

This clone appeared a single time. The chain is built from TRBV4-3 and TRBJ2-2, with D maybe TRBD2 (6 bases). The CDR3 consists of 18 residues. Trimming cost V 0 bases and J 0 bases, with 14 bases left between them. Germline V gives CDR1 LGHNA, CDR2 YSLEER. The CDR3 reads CASSQDLGGLSNTGELFF. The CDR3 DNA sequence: TGCGCCAGCAGCCAAGATCTCGGGGGACTTTCGAACACCGGGGAGCTGTTTTTT.

CDR3 sequence (DNA): TGTGCCAGCTCACCAGACCAGGGGAGTGAAGCTTTCTTT. Protein product: CASSPDQGSEAFF. This chain uses TRBV18 with TRBJ1-1; a possible D gene is TRBD1 (6 bases). V lost 2 bases, J lost 7 bases, and 11 bases lay in between. Germline assignment: CDR1 KGHSH and CDR2 LQKENI. This CDR3 is built from 13 residues.

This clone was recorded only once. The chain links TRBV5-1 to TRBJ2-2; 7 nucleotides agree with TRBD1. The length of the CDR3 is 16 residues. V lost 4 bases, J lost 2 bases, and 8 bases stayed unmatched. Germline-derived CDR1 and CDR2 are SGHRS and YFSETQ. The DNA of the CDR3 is TGCGCCAGCAGCCCGCTTGGACAGGCTAACACCGGGGAGCTGTTTTTT. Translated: CASSPLGQANTGELFF.

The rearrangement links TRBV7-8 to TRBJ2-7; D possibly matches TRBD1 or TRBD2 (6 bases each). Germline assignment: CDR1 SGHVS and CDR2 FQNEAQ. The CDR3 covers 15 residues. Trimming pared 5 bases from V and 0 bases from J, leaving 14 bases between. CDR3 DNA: TGTGCCAGCAGCCCAACCCGGGGGCCCTCCTACGAGCAGTACTTC. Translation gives CASSPTRGPSYEQYF.

CDR3 protein: CASSLELGDTQYF. The CDR3 nucleotides are TGTGCCAGCAGCCTCGAACTTGGGGATACGCAGTATTTT. The V gene is TRBV3-1 (or the pseudogene TRBV3-2), the J gene TRBJ2-3; D gene uncertain. Trimming removed 4 bases from V and 6 bases from J, with 11 bases in between. Germline V lookup: CDR1 LGHDT, CDR2 YNNKEL (reference sequence). This CDR3 has 13 residues.